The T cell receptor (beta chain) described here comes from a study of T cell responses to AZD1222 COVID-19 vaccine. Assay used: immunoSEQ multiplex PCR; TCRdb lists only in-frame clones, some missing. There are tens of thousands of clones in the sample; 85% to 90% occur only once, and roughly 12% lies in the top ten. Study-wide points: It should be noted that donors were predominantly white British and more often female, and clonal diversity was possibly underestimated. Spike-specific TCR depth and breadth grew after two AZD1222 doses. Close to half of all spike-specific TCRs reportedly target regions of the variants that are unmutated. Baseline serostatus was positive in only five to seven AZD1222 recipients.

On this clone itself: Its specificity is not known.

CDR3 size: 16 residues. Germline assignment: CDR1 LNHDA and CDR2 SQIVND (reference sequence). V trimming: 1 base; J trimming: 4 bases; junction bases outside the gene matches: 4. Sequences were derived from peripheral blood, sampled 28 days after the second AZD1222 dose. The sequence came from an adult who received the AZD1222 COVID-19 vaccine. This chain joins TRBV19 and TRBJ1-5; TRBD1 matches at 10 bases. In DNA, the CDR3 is TGTGCCAGTAGTATAGCGGGACAGGGGCAGAATCAGCCCCAGCATTTT. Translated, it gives CASSIAGQGQNQPQHF.